The T cell receptor (beta chain) under discussion was sequenced for a study of blood T cells in healthy people across ages (dated by TCRdb to about 2015). Regarding the study in general: Template switching captured roughly one uniquely barcoded TCR beta cDNA molecule per two T cells in model experiments. The study measured age-related changes in TCR beta repertoire diversity using deep sequencing normalized with unique cDNA molecular identifiers. Donors were grouped into four age groups: young (average approximately 16 years), middle-aged (39), aged (about 59) and long-lived (about 90). Two additional independent replicas of 1 million unique cDNA reads from the same blood draw were analyzed for two donors (one aged 18 to 30 and one aged 80 or older).

Worth noting for this clonotype: There is no known antigen for this receptor. Base qualities are not provided; no much larger clone lies one nucleotide away.

Library creation used 5' RACE. Sequencer: Illumina HiSeq 2500. A second PCR of about 6 to 11 cycles was performed with a sample-barcoded 5' primer and a J-beta primer mix. A unique molecular identifier was introduced onto each TCR beta cDNA molecule by a template-switch 5' adaptor carrying 12 random nucleotides. At least 2.5 million CDR3-containing paired-end reads were obtained from each sample. First-strand cDNA synthesis was performed from all RNA using the Mint cDNA synthesis kit, with priming by a TRBC-specific oligonucleotide. All cDNA was treated with uracil-DNA glycosylase and then went through a first 18-cycle PCR with the universal primers M1SS and BC2_uni_R. Regarding the original processing steps: For normalization, 1 million high-quality reads were randomly selected from each sample, with every read carrying a distinct molecular identifier. Reads sharing molecular identifiers were discarded rather than binned into consensus sequences. MiTCR, set to a Q25 quality threshold and the strictest error-elimination algorithm, was used for CDR3 identification, clonotype clustering and error correction. A nonparametric unseen species model with Euler transformation was used to estimate a lower bound on total TCR beta diversity. TCRdb handled the public reads itself, with Q25 trimming in fastp and clone calling in MiXCR, and kept productive beta chains. Rows with a matching CDR3 protein are joined into one entry that keeps the most common DNA and genes. It is TCRdb's table, rather than the study itself, that gives the V and J calls and clone size. The sample table holds approximately 580,000 distinct CDR3 sequences, of which about 24% were seen once. The top ten clones comprise 7.5% to 9% of the sample.

V is cut back by 9 bases and J by 4 bases, with 2 bases in the junction unmatched. As encoded in the germline V gene, CDR1 is MDHEN while CDR2 is SYDVKM. Measured from the cysteine to the phenylalanine, the CDR3 is 12 residues long. Left in the record is the CDR3 DNA by itself, 36 bases read in frame from the first base. Results and caveats for the whole study, not just this receptor: Compared with the aged group, more naive CD4+ T cells, fewer expanded clones and increased TCR diversity were shown by the long-lived group, suggesting age selection. Observed TCR beta diversity correlated strongly with the percentage of naive T cells measured by flow cytometry. Because the CMV infection status of the donors was unknown, age-related changes in expanded clonotypes may potentially have been confounded. Bulk unsorted PBMC profiling prevented conclusive comparison of naive and antigen-experienced compartments. As age increased, observed TCR beta diversity per million T cells dropped in a roughly linear way, and a significant reduction was already evident by age approximately 40. Estimates of total diversity based on one million sequenced T cells were regarded as lower bounds and as underestimates.

The 40 or so donors, aged 6 to 90 years, were systemically healthy Caucasian individuals from Russia. Approximately 10 milliliters of peripheral blood were collected from each donor into EDTA-treated Vacutainer tubes. Ficoll-Paque density-gradient centrifugation was used to isolate PBMCs, with at least 6.5 million per sample. Trizol reagent was used to extract total RNA from the PBMCs, yielding at least 5 micrograms per sample. Naive CD45RAhigh/CD27high T cell percentages were measured by flow cytometry on a PBMC aliquot from every donor. This sample also belongs to another study, concerning T cells of mothers and their children. The second study's paper adds: The donors were nine systemically healthy Caucasian individuals, made up of three mothers and their six children. cDNA synthesis used all of the extracted RNA, with around 1.6 ug of RNA in each 15 ul reaction. In the second PCR, the M1S primer introduced both the sample barcodes and 2-4 random nucleotides. Each mother yielded over 8.5 million TCR beta CDR3 reads and each child roughly 3 million reads. TCR recombination output is similarly shaped by thymic selection in related and unrelated pairs, with a minor effect exerted by inherited differences. Related mother-child pairs always showed normalized repertoire overlap that was slightly higher than in unrelated mother-child pairs, though the difference was never significant. With a sensitivity of about 100 clones per million clonotypes, no persistent microchimeric T cell clones were detected. Deep NGS was used in the study to compare the TCR beta repertoires of mothers and children and to look for features that separate related mother-child pairs from unrelated individuals. The mean age was roughly 40 +/- 4 years for the mothers and about 12 +/- 4 years for the children. After adapter ligation with NEBNext reagents, the libraries were sequenced on Illumina HiSeq 2000 with 100+100 nt paired-end reads. To avoid cross-contamination, the mother libraries and the child libraries were prepared a month apart and sequenced in separate runs. Each donor had between roughly 450,000 and 2,300,000 distinct TCR beta clonotypes identified. Naive TCR beta clonotypes were estimated from low-frequency clonotypes matched to each donor's FACS-determined naive share, without sorting.

The rearrangement combines TRBV28 with TRBJ2-3; TRBD2 agrees with 9 junctional bases. The TCR originated in a boy aged 5-17 years in good health. Sequencing was done on a sample of blood. The CDR3 in this case is CASSGSPDTQYF. The DNA reads as follows: TGTGCCAGTAGCGGGAGCCCAGATACGCAGTATTTT.